This TCR beta chain stems from a study of CD8+CD57+ T cells in acquired aplastic anemia. Background on the study: The average for DNA from sorted CD4+ and CD8+ cells was 3 to 4 ug. Reads per healthy sample averaged about 10.8 million (CD4+) and under 13 million (CD8+).

This clonotype has at least ten counts. What it recognizes is unknown. Points from the study as a whole: Patients and healthy controls showed no significant CD8+ Simpson's diversity difference. Around 30 was the count of CD8+ CDR3 sequences that patients shared with controls.

The length of the CDR3 is 13 residues. Germline CDR1 is SEHNR and CDR2 is FQNEAQ (reference sequence). Trimming cost V 3 bases and J 3 bases, with 9 bases left between them. Template material for TCR beta VDJ and CDR3 profiling consisted of genomic DNA. TCRdb re-called the reads with MiXCR, one entry per CDR3 protein. The table has some 140,000 distinct CDR3 sequences, 41% seen once. Sequencing was done on a sample of sorted CD4+, CD8+, or CD8+CD57+ T cells (not recorded which) from PBMCs. The rearrangement joins TRBV7-9 to TRBJ2-7; maybe TRBD2 (5 bases). The sequence was collected from a human donor in good health, serving as a control. CDR3 coding DNA: TGTGCCAGCAGCTTTGCAGAGGGCTACGAGCAGTACTTC. It codes for CASSFAEGYEQYF.